Here is one T cell receptor beta chain with its context. The source of the sample is a study of blood T cell repertoires in COVID-19. Looking at the study overall: Acute-phase and convalescent COVID-19 samples originated in the United States, Italy and Spain. Sources were T cells, B-cell-depleted T cells, or PBMCs; the material itself was cDNA or gDNA.

V gave up 2 bases and J gave up 0 bases, with 5 bases separating them. CDR3 size: 15 residues. Germline V gene data show CDR1 as MDHEN and CDR2 as SYDVKM. Authors' data handling: Amplification of reference gene primers provided the estimated nucleated cell counts. TCRdb's copy holds only in-frame clones and misses some; the assay was immunoSEQ multiplex PCR. The V and J calls and clone size were taken over from that table, and D and trimming were inferred from the DNA. The data show around 88,000 clones, around three quarters seen once. Input material: peripheral blood. The chain carries TRBV28 and TRBJ1-6; D unresolved. This receptor was obtained from a man between 45 and 60 years old who had recovered from COVID-19. The chain's CDR3 is CASSLRGSYNSPLHF. The CDR3 coding sequence is TGTGCCAGCAGTTTACGGGGCTCCTATAATTCACCCCTCCACTTT.